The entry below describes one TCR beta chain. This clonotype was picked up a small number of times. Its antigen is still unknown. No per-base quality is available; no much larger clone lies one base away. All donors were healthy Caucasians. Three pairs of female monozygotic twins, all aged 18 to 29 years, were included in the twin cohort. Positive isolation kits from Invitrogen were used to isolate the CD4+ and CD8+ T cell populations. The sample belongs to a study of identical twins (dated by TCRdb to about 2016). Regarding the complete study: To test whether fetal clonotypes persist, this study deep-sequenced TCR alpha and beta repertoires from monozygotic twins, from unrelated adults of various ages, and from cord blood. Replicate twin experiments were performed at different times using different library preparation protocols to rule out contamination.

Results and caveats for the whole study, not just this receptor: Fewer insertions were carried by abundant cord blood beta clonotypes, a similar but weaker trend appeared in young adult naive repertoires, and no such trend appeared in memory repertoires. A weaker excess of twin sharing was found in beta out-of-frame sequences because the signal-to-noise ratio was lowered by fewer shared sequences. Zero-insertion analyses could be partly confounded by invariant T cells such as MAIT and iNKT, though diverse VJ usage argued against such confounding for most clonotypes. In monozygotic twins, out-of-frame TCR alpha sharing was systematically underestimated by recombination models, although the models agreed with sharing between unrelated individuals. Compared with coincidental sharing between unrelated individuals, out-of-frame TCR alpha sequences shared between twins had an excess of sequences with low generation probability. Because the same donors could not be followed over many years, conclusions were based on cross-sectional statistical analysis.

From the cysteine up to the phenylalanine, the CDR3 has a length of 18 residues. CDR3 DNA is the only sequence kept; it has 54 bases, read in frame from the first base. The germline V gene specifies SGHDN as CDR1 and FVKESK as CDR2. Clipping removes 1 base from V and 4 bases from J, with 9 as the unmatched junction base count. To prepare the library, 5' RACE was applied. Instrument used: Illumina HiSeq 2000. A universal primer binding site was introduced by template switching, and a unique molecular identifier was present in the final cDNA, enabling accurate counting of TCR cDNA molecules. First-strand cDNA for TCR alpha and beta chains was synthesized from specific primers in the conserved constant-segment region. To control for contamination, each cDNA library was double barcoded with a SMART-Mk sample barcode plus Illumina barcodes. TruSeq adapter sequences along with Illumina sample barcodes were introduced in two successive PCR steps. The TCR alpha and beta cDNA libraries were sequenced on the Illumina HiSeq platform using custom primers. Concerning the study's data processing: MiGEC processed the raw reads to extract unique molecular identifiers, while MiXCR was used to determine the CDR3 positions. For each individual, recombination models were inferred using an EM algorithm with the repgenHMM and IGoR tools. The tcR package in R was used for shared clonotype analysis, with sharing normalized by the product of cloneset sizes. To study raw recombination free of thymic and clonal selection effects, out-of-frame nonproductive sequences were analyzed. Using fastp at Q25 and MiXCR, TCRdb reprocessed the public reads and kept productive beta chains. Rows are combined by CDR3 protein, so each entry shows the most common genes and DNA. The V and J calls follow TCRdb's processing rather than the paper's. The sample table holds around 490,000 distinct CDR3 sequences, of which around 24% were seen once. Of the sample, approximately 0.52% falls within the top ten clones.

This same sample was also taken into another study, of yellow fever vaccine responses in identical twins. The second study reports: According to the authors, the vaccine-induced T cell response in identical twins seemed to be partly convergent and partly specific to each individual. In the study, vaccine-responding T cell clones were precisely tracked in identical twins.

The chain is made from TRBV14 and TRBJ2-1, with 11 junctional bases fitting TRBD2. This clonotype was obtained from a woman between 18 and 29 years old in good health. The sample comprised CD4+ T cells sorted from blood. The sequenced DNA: TGTGCCAGCAGCCAAGTCCCTAGACTAGCGGGATCTTACAATGAGCAGTTCTTC. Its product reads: CASSQVPRLAGSYNEQFF.